This TCR beta chain was recorded in a study of Tregs in tolerant kidney transplant recipients. The nonmyeloablative bone marrow transplants came from related graft donors, with transient mixed chimerism. Sequencing used immunoSEQ multiplex PCR; TCRdb keeps in-frame clones, though not all of them. The sample holds roughly 54,000 clones, approximately 89% seen once. Concerning this clone itself: Its matching antigen is unknown.

Germline CDR1 SGDLS, CDR2 YYNGEE. This CDR3 spans 15 amino acids. V lost 3 bases and J 5 bases, leaving 17 bases between the germline ends. General study points: Few patients were studied, so findings need validation in larger groups.

This TCR was recovered from a human patient who received a combined kidney and bone marrow transplant. Some T cells may have come from the graft donor. The chain recombines TRBV9 with TRBJ2-5; weak D call: TRBD2 (6 bases). This material consisted of CD8+ T cells from blood (PBMCs), taken 12 months after the transplant. The chain's CDR3 is CASSAGSLELETQYF. DNA of the CDR3: TGTGCCAGCAGCGCCGGGAGTTTGGAACTGGAGACCCAGTACTTC.